Included here is one TCR beta chain sequence, with context. The record originates from a study of identifying expanded T cells in peripheral blood. Assay used: immunoSEQ multiplex PCR; TCRdb lists only in-frame clones, some missing. Here the sample spans approximately 81,000 clones, roughly 84% being singletons. Deletions cut 6 bases from V and 4 bases from J, with 13 bases between. The CDR3 loop spans 13 amino acids. Germline assignment: CDR1 SGHVS and CDR2 FNYEAQ. This sequence was found in a person aged 18 to 75 in good health. The V gene is TRBV7-6, the J gene TRBJ2-7; D is possibly TRBD1 (6 bases). Specimen: blood. CDR3 residues: CASSSGTPYEQYF. In DNA form, the CDR3 reads TGTGCCAGCAGTTCAGGGACACCTTACGAGCAGTACTTC.